This T cell receptor (beta chain) emerged from a study of cytomegalovirus exposure and HLA in healthy donors. General study points: Cytomegalovirus-associated TCR beta chains were listed, numbering some 170. V- and J-gene trimming in TCR beta was tied to a missense DCLRE1C variant by an analysis performed later.

Worth noting for this clone: The antigen remains undetermined.

The PCR ran on 60 Vbeta and 13 Jbeta primers. Only in-frame clones appear in the TCRdb table, and some are missing; sequencing was by immunoSEQ multiplex PCR. This sample has roughly 130,000 clones; around 65% occur once, and the top ten carry over 1.5%. Trimming took off 5 bases at V and 3 bases at J, with 19 bases between the two ends. The CDR3 sequence is 17 residues long. Germline V lookup: CDR1 SGHTA, CDR2 FQGTGA. The J gene is TRBJ2-2, the V gene TRBV7-3; possibly TRBD2 for D (5 bases). The sequencing input was PBMCs. The clonotype originates from a male donor in good health and CMV-seronegative. CDR3: CASSRLSHPGDTGELFF. The CDR3 region has the DNA TGTGCCAGCAGCCGTTTAAGTCACCCCGGGGACACCGGGGAGCTGTTTTTT.